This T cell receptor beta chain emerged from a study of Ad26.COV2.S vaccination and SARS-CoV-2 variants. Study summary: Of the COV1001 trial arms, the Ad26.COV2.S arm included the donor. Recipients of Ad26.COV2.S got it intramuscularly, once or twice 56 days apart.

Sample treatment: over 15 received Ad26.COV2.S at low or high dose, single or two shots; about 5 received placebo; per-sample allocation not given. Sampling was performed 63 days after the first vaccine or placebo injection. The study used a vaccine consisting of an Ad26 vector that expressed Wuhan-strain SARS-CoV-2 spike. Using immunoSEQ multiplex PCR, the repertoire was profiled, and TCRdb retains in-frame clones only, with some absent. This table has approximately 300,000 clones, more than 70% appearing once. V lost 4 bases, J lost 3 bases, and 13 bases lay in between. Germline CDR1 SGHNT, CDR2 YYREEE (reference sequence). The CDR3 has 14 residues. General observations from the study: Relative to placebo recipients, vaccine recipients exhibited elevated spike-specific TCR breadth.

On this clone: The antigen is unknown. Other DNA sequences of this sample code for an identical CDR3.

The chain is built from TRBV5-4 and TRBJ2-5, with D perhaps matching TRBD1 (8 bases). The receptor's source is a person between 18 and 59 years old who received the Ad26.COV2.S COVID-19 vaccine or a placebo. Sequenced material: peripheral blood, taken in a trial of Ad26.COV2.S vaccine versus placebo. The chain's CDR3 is CASSPTGGEETQYF. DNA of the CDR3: TGTGCCAGCAGCCCTACAGGGGGGGAAGAGACCCAGTACTTC.